The 7 T cell receptor beta chains given below trace back to one sample, sequenced in a study of shared clonotypes between healthy human individuals. Some clones are missing from TCRdb's copy, which holds only in-frame ones; the method was immunoSEQ multiplex PCR. The sample lists more than 1.2 million clones, around 98.5% seen once, with over 0.3% in the top ten. Sequencing used naive CD4+ T cells sorted from blood. Subset noted: CD45RA+ positively selected. The receptors shown here come from a young man in good health.

This chain joins TRBV11-2 and TRBJ2-3; D possibly corresponds to TRBD2 (6 bases). The CDR3 loop spans 17 amino acids. Trimming shortened V by 2 bases and J by 4 bases, and 19 bases separated the two germline ends. The germline V gene encodes CDR1 SGHAT and CDR2 FQNNGV. CDR3 protein: CASSLNRGSVSPDTQYF. CDR3 DNA: TGTGCCAGCAGCTTAAATCGGGGGTCCGTTAGCCCAGATACGCAGTATTTT.

J is TRBJ2-1 and V is TRBV29-1, with 7 nucleotides matching TRBD1. Losses at the gene ends were 6 bases for V and 6 bases for J; bases not matched to a gene: 5. There are 12 residues in the CDR3. CDR1 and CDR2 from the germline V gene are SQVTM and ANQGSEA. CDR3 bases: TGCAGCGTCGGACAGGTGCCCAATGAGCAGTTCTTC. Translated, it gives CSVGQVPNEQFF.

The gene calls are TRBV28 and TRBJ1-1, with D hard to call. The length of the CDR3 is 13 residues. The germline CDR1 and CDR2 sequences are MDHEN and SYDVKM. Trimming stripped 7 bases from V and 4 bases from J, with 13 bases between. The CDR3 DNA is TGTGCCAGCAACACCCAACAAGGCACTGAAGCTTTCTTT. Encoded protein: CASNTQQGTEAFF.

The CDR3 region is CASSFKRRTNEKLFF. The CDR3, as DNA: TGTGCCAGCAGCTTTAAACGCCGGACTAATGAAAAACTGTTTTTT. The chain combines TRBV5-4 with TRBJ1-4; D gene uncertain. The germline V and J ends were trimmed by 2 bases and 2 bases, with 10 bases remaining between them. This CDR3 region has 15 residues. From germline, CDR1 is SGHNT and CDR2 YYREEE (reference sequence).

The genes are TRBV9 and TRBJ2-2; D perhaps matches TRBD2 (6 bases). The V gene's germline CDR1 is SGDLS and CDR2 YYNGEE. This CDR3 has 15 residues. V was shortened by 1 base and J by 8 bases, with 15 bases between the two germline ends. CDR3 protein: CASSVSPGSLGELFF. For the CDR3, the DNA is TGTGCCAGCAGCGTATCCCCCGGGAGTTTGGGGGAGCTGTTTTTT.

This clone came up once. The rearrangement links TRBV19 to TRBJ2-6, with D possibly TRBD1 on 6 matching bases. The CDR3 runs 17 residues. V lost 9 bases and J lost 0, with 18 bases in between. From germline, CDR1 is LNHDA and CDR2 SQIVND (reference sequence). For the CDR3, the DNA is TGTGCCAGCACTACAATACAGGGCACCTCTGGGGCCAACGTCCTGACTTTC. Protein sequence: CASTTIQGTSGANVLTF.

The chain links TRBV29-1 to TRBJ2-7; 10 positions match TRBD2. V lost 6 bases, J lost 3 bases, and 5 bases stayed unmatched. From germline, CDR1 is SQVTM and CDR2 ANQGSEA. The CDR3 runs to 13 residues. The DNA for the CDR3 is TGCAGCGTGAGCGGGAGGGCCTACTACGAGCAGTACTTC. This encodes CSVSGRAYYEQYF.